This T cell receptor beta chain was observed in a study of control samples from healthy donors and cancer patients. V was trimmed by 0 bases and J by 4 bases, leaving 4 bases between them. The germline V gene has CDR1 SEHNR and CDR2 FQNEAQ (reference sequence). The length of the CDR3 is 12 residues. Measured with immunoSEQ multiplex PCR; TCRdb has only the in-frame clones, and not every one. The sample has 110,000 to 150,000 clones; about 89% are singletons. This clonotype was obtained from a man between 18 and 29 years old in good health. The V and J genes are TRBV7-9 and TRBJ2-7; no clear D. Sequenced: blood. The CDR3 region has the DNA TGTGCCAGCAGCTTAGCGGCGTACGAGCAGTACTTC. It encodes CASSLAAYEQYF.